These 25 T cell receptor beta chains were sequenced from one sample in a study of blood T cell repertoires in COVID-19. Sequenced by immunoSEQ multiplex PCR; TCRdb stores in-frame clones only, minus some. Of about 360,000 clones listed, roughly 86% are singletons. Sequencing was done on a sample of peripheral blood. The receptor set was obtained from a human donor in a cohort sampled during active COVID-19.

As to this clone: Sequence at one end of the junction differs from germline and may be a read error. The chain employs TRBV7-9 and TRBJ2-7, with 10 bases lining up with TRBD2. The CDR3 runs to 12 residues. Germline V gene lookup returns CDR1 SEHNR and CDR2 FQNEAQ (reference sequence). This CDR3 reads CASSSSGTSVDF. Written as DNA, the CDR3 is TGTGCCAGCAGCTCATCCGGGACTAGCGTAGACTTC.

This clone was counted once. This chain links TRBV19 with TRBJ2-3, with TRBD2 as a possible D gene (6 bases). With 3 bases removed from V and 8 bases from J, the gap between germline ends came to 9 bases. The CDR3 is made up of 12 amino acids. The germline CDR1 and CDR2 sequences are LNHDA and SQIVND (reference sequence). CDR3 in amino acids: CASSMSGVTQYF. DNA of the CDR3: TGTGCCAGTAGTATGTCGGGAGTTACGCAGTATTTT.

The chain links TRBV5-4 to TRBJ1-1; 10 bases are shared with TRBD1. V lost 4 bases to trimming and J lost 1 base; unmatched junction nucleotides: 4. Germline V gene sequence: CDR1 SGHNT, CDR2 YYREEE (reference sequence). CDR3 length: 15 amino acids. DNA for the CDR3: TGTGCCAGCAGCGACAGGGGGCTGTGGAACACTGAAGCTTTCTTT. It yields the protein CASSDRGLWNTEAFF.

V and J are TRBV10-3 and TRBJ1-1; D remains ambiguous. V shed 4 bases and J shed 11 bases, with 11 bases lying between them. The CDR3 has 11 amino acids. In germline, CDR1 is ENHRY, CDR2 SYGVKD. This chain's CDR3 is CAISVGRDAFF. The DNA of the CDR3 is TGTGCCATCAGTGTTGGTCGGGATGCTTTCTTT.

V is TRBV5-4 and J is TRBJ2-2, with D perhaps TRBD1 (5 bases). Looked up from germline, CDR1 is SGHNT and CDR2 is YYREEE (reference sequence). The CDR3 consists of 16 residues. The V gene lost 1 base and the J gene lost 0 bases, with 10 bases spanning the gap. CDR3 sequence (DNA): TGTGCCAGCAGCTTGCATCAGGGTGCGAACACCGGGGAGCTGTTTTTT. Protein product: CASSLHQGANTGELFF.

CDR3 DNA: TGTGCCACCGAGGTTGAAAACACCGGGGAGCTGTTTTTT. Amino acid sequence: CATEVENTGELFF. The chain employs TRBV24-1 and TRBJ2-2; D gene uncertain. The V end lost 9 bases, the J end lost 2 bases, and 9 bases lay between the germline ends. The CDR3 is 13 residues long. Germline V gene data show CDR1 as KGHDR and CDR2 as SFDVKD.

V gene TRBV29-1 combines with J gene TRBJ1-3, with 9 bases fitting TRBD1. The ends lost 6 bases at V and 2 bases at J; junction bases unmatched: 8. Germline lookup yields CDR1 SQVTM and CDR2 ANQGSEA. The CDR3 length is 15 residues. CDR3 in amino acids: CSVRGQGKAGNTIYF. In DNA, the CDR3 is TGCAGCGTGCGGGGACAGGGAAAGGCTGGAAACACCATATATTTT.

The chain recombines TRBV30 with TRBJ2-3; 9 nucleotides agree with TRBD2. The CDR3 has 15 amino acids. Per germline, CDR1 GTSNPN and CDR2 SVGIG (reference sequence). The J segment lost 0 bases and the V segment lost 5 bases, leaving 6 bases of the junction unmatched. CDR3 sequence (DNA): TGTGCCTGGGAAATTAGCGGGGGAAGCACAGATACGCAGTATTTT. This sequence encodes CAWEISGGSTDTQYF. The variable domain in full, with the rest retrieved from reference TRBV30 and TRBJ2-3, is SQTIHQWPATLVQPVGSPLSLECTVEGTSNPNLYWYRQAAGRGLQLLFYSVGIGQISSEVPQNLSASRPQDRQFILSSKKLLLSDSGFYLCAWEISGGSTDTQYFGPGTRLTVL.

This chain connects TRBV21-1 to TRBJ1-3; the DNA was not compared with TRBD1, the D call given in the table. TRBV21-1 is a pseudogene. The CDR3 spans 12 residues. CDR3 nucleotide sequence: TGTGCCAGCAGCAAAGGGCTAAACACCATATATTTT. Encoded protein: CASSKGLNTIYF.

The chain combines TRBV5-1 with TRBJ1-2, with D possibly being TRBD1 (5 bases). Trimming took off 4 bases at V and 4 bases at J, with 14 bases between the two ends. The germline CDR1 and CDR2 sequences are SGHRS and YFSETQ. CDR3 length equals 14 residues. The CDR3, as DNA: TGCGCCAGCAGCATGTCAGGGAACATCTATGGCTACACCTTC. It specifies CASSMSGNIYGYTF. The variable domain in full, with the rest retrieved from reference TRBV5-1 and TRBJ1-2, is KAGVTQTPRYLIKTRGQQVTLSCSPISGHRSVSWYQQTPGQGLQFLFEYFSETQRNKGNFPGRFSGRQFSNSRSEMNVSTLELGDSALYLCASSMSGNIYGYTFGSGTRLTVV.

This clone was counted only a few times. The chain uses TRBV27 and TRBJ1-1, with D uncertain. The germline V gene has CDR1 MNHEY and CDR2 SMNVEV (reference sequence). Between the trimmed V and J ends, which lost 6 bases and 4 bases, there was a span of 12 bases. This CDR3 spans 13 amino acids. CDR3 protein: CASSSDGLTEAFF. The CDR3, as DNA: TGTGCCAGCAGCTCCGACGGACTCACTGAAGCTTTCTTT.

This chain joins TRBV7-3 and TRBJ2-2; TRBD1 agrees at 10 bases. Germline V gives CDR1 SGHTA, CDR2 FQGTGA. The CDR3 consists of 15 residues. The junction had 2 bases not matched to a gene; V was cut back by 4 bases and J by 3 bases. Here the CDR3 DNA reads TGTGCCAGCAGCTCAGGGACAGGGGACACCGGGGAGCTGTTTTTT. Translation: CASSSGTGDTGELFF.

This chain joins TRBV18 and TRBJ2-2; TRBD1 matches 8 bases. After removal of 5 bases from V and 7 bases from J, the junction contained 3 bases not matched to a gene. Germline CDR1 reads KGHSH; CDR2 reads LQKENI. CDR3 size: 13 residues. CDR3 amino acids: CASSTGTGGELFF. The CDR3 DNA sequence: TGTGCCAGCTCAACAGGGACAGGCGGGGAGCTGTTTTTT.

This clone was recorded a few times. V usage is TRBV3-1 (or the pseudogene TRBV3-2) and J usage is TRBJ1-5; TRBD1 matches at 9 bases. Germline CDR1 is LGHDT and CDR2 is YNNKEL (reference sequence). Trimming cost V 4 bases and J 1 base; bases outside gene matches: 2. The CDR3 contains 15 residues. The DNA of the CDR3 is TGTGCCAGCAGCCGGACAGGGGACAGCAATCAGCCCCAGCATTTT. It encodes CASSRTGDSNQPQHF.

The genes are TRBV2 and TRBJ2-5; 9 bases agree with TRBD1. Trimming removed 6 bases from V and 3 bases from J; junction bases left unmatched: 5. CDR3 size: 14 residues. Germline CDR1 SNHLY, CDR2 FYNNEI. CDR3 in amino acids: CASRRDRAKETQYF. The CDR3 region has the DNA TGTGCCAGCAGGAGGGACAGGGCGAAAGAGACCCAGTACTTC.

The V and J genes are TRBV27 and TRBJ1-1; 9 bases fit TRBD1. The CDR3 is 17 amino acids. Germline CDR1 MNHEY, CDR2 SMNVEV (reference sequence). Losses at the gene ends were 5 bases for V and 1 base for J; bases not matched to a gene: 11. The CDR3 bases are TGTGCCAGCAGTACCCGGCTCCTGGACAGGGGGAACACTGAAGCTTTCTTT. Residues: CASSTRLLDRGNTEAFF.

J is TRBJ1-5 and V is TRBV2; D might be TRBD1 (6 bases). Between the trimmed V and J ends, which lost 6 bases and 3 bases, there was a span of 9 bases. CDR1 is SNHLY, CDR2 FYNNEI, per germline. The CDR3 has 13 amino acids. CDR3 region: CASSWDTNQPQHF. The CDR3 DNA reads TGTGCCAGCAGCTGGGACACCAATCAGCCCCAGCATTTT.

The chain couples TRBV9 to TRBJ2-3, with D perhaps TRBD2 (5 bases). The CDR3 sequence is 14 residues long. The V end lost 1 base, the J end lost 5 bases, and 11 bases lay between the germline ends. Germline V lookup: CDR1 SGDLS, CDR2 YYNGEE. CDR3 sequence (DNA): TGTGCCAGCAGCGTATCCGGGGAACGAGATACGCAGTATTTT. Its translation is CASSVSGERDTQYF.

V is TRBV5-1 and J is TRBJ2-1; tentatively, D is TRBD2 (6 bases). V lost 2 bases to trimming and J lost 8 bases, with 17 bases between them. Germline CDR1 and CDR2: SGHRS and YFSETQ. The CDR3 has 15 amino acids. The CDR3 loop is CASSLAGGGLDEQFF. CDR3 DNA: TGCGCCAGCAGCTTAGCGGGTGGGGGGTTGGATGAGCAGTTCTTC.

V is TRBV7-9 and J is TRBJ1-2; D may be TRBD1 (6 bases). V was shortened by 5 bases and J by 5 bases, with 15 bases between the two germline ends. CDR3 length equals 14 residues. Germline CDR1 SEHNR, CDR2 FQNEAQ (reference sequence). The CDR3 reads CASSTSGTHYGYTF. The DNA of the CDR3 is TGTGCCAGCAGCACCTCCGGGACACATTATGGCTACACCTTC.

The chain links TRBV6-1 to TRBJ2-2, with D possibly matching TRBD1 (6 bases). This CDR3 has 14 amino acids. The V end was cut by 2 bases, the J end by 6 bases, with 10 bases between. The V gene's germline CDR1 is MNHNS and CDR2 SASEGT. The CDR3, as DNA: TGTGCCAGCAGTGAATACGAGGGGGCCGGGGAGCTGTTTTTT. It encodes CASSEYEGAGELFF.

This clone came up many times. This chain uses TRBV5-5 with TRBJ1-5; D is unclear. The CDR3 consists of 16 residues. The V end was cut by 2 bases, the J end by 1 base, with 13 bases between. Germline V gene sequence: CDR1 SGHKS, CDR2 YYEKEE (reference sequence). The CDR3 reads CASSFNPAWSNQPQHF. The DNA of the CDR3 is TGTGCCAGCAGCTTCAATCCCGCGTGGAGCAATCAGCCCCAGCATTTT.

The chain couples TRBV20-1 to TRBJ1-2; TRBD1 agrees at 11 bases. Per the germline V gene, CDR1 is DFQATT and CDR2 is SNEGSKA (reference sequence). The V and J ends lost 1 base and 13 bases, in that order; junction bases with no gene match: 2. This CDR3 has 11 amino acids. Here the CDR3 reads CSARVGTGGTF. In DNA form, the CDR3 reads TGCAGTGCTAGAGTCGGGACAGGGGGCACCTTC.

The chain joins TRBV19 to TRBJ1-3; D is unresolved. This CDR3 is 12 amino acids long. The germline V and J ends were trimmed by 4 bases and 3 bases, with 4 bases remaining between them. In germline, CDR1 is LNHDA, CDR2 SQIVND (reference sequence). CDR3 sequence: CASSTIGNTIYF. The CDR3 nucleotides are TGTGCCAGTAGTACCATTGGAAACACCATATATTTT. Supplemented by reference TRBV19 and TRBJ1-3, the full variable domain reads DGGITQSPKYLFRKEGQNVTLSCEQNLNHDAMYWYRQDPGQGLRLIYYSQIVNDFQKGDIAEGYSVSREKKESFPLTVTSAQKNPTAFYLCASSTIGNTIYFGEGSWLTVV.

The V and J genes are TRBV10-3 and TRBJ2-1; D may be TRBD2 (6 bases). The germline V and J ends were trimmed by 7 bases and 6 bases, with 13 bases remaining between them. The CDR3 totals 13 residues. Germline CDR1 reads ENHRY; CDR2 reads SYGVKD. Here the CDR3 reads CAIKPGDVNEQFF. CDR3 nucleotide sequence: TGTGCCATCAAACCGGGAGATGTCAATGAGCAGTTCTTC.